This TCR beta chain was sequenced for a study of OX40 agonist ivuxolimab in advanced cancers. Study-wide context: Ivuxolimab, which targeted the costimulatory receptor OX40 (CD134), was an agonistic, fully human IgG2 monoclonal antibody. Prior anti-PD-1, anti-PD-L1 or anti-CTLA-4 therapy was permitted, and about two fifths of dose-escalation patients had received checkpoint inhibitors. Intravenous ivuxolimab was administered to patients every 2 weeks at six dose levels: 0.01, 0.1, 0.3, 1.5, 3 and 10 mg/kg. The dose-escalation cohort was around 84% male with a mean age of about 65 years, ranging from about 23 to 85. Of the 50 to 55 patients in dose escalation, 19 had hepatocellular carcinoma, some 15 had melanoma, 9 had renal cell carcinoma and 9 had head and neck cancer. Peripheral TCRbeta sequencing was intended to test whether TCR sequence diversity was altered and clonal T-cell expansion was caused by ivuxolimab. Partial responses were achieved by three dose-escalation patients, of whom one had hepatocellular carcinoma and two had cutaneous melanoma. The paper describes the monotherapy dose-escalation part (N of about 57 patients) of the phase I trial of ivuxolimab.

Genomic DNA was isolated from the sorted cells so that the TCRbeta CDR3 region could be sequenced. The immunoSEQ Assay was used for sequencing of TCRbeta CDR3 regions. TCRdb re-hosts the immuneACCESS table, in-frame sequences only. Its copies lack some clones; in the studies checked, an unresolved V gene accounts for under half of them, and the cause for the rest is not known. The sample contains tens of thousands of clones, about 87% of them found a single time. The ten most abundant clones make up over 2% of the sample. This clone has more than one count but fewer than ten. The antigen it binds to is not known. Base qualities are not recorded, but no much larger clone differs from it by a single base. Results the study describes overall, beyond this receptor: After ivuxolimab, expanded clones were on average more numerous among CD8+ T cells than among CD4+ T cells. The antigen specificity of the clonally expanded peripheral T cells was not determined. At doses of 0.1 to 3.0 mg/kg, clonal expansion of both CD4+ and CD8+ blood T cells was observed from baseline to week 6. In the 0.1-3.0 mg/kg groups, partial responders were among the patients with the lowest normalized peripheral clonal expansion, particularly in CD8+ T cells. Low levels of normalized T-cell clonal expansion were also seen in some nonresponding patients.

The trial excluded patients who had a history of autoimmune disease or were on systemic immunosuppression. Peripheral blood for TCR sequencing was drawn from every dose cohort at baseline, at cycle 4 day 1 and at cycle 7 day 1. The samples were drawn from a first-in-human, open-label, multicenter phase I dose-escalation trial of ivuxolimab. Adults with locally advanced or metastatic melanoma, renal cell, hepatocellular, or head and neck squamous cell carcinoma were enrolled in the trial. Before TCR sequencing, CD4+ and CD8+ T cells were separately sorted from peripheral blood. CDR1 and CDR2 (SGHAT, FQNNGV) derive from the germline V gene. V loses 6 bases of germline sequence and J loses 5 bases, and the interval between the two ends is 8 bases. The CDR3 numbers 13 residues from cysteine through phenylalanine. The CDR3 DNA has 39 bases and is translated from base 1.

The V gene is TRBV11-2 and the J gene is TRBJ1-6, with the D gene not clear enough to name. The sequenced sample was CD4+ or CD8+ T cells sorted from blood, obtained in a trial of the OX40 agonist ivuxolimab. This TCR was sampled from an adult with an advanced solid tumor such as melanoma, head and neck, liver or kidney cancer. This receptor has the CDR3 CASSGRNNSPLHF. The DNA reads as follows: TGTGCCAGCAGTGGGCGGAATAATTCACCCCTCCACTTT.